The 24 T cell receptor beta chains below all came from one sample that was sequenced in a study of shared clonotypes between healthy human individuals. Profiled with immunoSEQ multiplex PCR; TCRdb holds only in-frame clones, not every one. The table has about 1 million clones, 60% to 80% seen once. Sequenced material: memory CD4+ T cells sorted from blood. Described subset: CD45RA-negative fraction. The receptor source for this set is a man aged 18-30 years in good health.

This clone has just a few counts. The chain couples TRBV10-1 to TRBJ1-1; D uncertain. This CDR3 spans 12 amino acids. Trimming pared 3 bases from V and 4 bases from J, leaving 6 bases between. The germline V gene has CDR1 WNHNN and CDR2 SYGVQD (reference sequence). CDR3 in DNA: TGCGCCAGCAGTGATTTGACCACTGAAGCTTTCTTT. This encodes CASSDLTTEAFF.

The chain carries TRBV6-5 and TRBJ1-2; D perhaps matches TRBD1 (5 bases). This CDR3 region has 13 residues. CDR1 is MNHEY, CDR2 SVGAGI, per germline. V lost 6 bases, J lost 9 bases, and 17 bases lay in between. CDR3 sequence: CASSPGWEGSYTF. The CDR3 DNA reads TGTGCCAGCAGCCCCGGATGGGAGGGGAGCTACACCTTC.

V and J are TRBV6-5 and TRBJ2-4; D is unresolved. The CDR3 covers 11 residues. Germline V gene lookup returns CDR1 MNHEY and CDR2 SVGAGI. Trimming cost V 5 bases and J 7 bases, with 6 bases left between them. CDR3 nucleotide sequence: TGTGCCAGCAGTCTAACGAACATTCAGTACTTC. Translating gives CASSLTNIQYF.

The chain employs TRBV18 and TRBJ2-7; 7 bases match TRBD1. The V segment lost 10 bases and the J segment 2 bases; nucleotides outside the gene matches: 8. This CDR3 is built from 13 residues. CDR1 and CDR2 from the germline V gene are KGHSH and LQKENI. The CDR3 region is CATTGTAPYEQYF. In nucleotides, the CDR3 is TGTGCCACAACCGGGACAGCGCCCTACGAGCAGTACTTC.

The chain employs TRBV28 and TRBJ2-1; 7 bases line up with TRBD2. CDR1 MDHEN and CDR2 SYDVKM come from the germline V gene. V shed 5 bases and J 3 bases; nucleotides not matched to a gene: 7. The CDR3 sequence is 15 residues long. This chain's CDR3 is CASSPPAGNYNEQFF. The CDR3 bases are TGTGCCAGCAGTCCCCCAGCGGGGAACTACAATGAGCAGTTCTTC. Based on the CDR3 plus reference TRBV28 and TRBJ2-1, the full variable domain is DVKVTQSSRYLVKRTGEKVFLECVQDMDHENMFWYRQDPGLGLRLIYFSYDVKMKEKGDIPEGYSVSREKKERFSLILESASTNQTSMYLCASSPPAGNYNEQFFGPGTRLTVL.

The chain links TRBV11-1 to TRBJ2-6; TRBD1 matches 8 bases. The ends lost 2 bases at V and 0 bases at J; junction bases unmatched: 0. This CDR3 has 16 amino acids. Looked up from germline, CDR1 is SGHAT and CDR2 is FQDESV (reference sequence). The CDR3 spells CASSLTGGSGANVLTF. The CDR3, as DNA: TGTGCCAGCAGCTTAACAGGGGGCTCTGGGGCCAACGTCCTGACTTTC.

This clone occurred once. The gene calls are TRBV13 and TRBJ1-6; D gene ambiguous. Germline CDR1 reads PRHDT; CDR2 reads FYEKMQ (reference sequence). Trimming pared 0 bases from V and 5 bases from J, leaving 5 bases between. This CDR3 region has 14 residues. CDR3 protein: CASSLGLNNSPLHF. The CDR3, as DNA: TGTGCCAGCAGCTTAGGGCTTAATAATTCACCCCTCCACTTT.

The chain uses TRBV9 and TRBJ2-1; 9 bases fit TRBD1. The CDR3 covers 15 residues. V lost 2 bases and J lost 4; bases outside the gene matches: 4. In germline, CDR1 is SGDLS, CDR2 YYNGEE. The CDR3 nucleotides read TGTGCCAGCAGCGTGTCGGGACAGGGTTACAATGAGCAGTTCTTC. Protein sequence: CASSVSGQGYNEQFF.

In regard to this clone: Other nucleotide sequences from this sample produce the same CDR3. CDR3: CASSPLPNTEAFF. The DNA of the CDR3 is TGTGCCAGCTCACCACTGCCGAACACTGAAGCTTTCTTT. This chain joins TRBV18 and TRBJ1-1; D remains ambiguous. V was clipped by 1 base and J by 1 base, with 4 bases between them. This CDR3 is 13 amino acids long. Germline V gene sequence: CDR1 KGHSH, CDR2 LQKENI.

The CDR3 DNA follows: TGTGCCAGCAGCTTGAACAGGGACCGGGGCTACACCTTC. Its translation: CASSLNRDRGYTF. This chain uses TRBV7-2 with TRBJ1-2; a possible D gene is TRBD1 (6 bases). Per the germline V gene, CDR1 is SGHTA and CDR2 is FQGNSA. Trimming took 3 bases from V and 8 from J, leaving 13 bases between them. CDR3 size: 13 residues. The complete variable domain, with remaining parts taken from reference TRBV7-2 and TRBJ1-2, reads GAGVSQSPSNKVTEKGKDVELRCDPISGHTALYWYRQSLGQGLEFLIYFQGNSAPDKSGLPSDRFSAERTGGSVSTLTIQRTQQEDSAVYLCASSLNRDRGYTFGSGTRLTVV.

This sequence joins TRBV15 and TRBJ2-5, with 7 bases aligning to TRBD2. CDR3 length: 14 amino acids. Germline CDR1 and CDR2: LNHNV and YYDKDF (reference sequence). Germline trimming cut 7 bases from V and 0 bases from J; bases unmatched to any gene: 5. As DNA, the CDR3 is TGTGCCACCACGGGGGAGGGCCACCAAGAGACCCAGTACTTC. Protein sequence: CATTGEGHQETQYF.

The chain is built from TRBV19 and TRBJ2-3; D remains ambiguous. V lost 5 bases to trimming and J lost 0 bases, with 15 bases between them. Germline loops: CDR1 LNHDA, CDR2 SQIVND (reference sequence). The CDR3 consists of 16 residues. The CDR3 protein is CASSPNQDPSTDTQYF. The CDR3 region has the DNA TGTGCCAGTAGTCCTAACCAGGACCCTAGCACAGATACGCAGTATTTT.

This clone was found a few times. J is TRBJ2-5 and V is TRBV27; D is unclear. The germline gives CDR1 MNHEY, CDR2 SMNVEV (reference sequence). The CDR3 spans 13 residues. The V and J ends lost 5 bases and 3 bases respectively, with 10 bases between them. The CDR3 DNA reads TGTGCCAGCAGTCCCCGACTGGAAGAGACCCAGTACTTC. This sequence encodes CASSPRLEETQYF.

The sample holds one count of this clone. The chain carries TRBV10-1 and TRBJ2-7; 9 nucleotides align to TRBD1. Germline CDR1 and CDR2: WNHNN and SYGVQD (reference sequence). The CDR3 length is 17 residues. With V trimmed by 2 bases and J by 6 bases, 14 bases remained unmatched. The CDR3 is CASSEEQGQGFLGEQYF. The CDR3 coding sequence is TGCGCCAGCAGTGAGGAGCAGGGACAGGGCTTCCTGGGCGAGCAGTACTTC.

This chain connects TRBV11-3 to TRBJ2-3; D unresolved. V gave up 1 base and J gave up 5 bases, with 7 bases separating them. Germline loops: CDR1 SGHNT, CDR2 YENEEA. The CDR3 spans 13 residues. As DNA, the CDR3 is TGTGCCAGCAGCTTAGTTTCGAGAGATACGCAGTATTTT. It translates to CASSLVSRDTQYF.

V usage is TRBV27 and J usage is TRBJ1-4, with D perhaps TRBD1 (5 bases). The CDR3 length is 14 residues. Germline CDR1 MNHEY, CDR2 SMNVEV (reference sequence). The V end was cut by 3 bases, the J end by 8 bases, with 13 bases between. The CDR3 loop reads CASSFGALGEKLFF. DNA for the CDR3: TGTGCCAGCAGTTTCGGGGCCCTAGGGGAAAAACTGTTTTTT.

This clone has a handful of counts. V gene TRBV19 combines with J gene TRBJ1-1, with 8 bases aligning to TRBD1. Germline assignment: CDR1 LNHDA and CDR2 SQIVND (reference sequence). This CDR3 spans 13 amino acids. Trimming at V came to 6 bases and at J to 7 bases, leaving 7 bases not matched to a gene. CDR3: CASRQGVGSEAFF. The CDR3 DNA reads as TGTGCCAGTAGACAGGGGGTCGGAAGTGAAGCTTTCTTT.

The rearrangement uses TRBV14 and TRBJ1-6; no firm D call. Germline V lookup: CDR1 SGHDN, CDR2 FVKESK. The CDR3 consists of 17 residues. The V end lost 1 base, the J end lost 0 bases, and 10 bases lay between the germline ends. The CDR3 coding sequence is TGTGCCAGCAGCCAAGTATCTTGGAGCTCCTATAATTCACCCCTCCACTTT. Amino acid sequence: CASSQVSWSSYNSPLHF. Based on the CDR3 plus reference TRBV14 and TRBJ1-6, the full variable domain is EAGVTQFPSHSVIEKGQTVTLRCDPISGHDNLYWYRRVMGKEIKFLLHFVKESKQDESGMPNNRFLAERTGGTYSTLKVQPAELEDSGVYFCASSQVSWSSYNSPLHFGNGTRLTVT.

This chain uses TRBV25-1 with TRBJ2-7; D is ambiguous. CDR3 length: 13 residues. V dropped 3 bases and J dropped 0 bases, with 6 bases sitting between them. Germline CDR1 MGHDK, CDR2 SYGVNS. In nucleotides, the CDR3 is TGTGCCAGCAGTGATTGGGTCTCCTACGAGCAGTACTTC. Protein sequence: CASSDWVSYEQYF.

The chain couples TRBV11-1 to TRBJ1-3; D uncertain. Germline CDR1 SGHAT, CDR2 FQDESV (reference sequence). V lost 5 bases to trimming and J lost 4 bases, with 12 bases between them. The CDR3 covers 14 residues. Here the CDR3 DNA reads TGTGCCAGCAGCCAGTACAGCCGGGGAAACACCATATATTTT. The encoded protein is CASSQYSRGNTIYF.

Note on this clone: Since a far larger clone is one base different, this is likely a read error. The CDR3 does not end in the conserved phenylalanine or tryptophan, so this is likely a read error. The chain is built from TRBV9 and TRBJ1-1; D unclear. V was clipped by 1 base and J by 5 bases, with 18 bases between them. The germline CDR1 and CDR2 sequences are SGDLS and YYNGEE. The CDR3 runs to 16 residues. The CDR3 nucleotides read TGTGCCAGCAGCGTATCTCCGGGCCAGTTGGGGACTGAAGCTTTCCTT. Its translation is CASSVSPGQLGTEAFL.

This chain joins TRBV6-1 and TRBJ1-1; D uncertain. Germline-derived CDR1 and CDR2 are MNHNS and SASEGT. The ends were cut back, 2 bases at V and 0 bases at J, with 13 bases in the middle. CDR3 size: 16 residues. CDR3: CASSELPALMNTEAFF. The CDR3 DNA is TGTGCCAGCAGTGAATTACCGGCCCTCATGAACACTGAAGCTTTCTTT.

The CDR3 loop is CAWGQYNEQFF. CDR3 DNA: TGTGCCTGGGGACAGTACAATGAGCAGTTCTTC. The chain is built from TRBV30 and TRBJ2-1, with D possibly matching TRBD1 (6 bases). Trimming took off 5 bases at V and 4 bases at J, with 6 bases between the two ends. The CDR3 spans 11 residues. In germline, CDR1 is GTSNPN, CDR2 SVGIG (reference sequence). The full variable domain, with the rest looked up from reference TRBV30 and TRBJ2-1, is SQTIHQWPATLVQPVGSPLSLECTVEGTSNPNLYWYRQAAGRGLQLLFYSVGIGQISSEVPQNLSASRPQDRQFILSSKKLLLSDSGFYLCAWGQYNEQFFGPGTRLTVL.

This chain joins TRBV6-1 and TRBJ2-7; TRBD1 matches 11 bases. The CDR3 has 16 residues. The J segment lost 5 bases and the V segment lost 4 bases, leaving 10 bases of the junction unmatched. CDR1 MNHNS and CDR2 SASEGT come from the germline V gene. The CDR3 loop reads CASSGGQGAHLNEQYF. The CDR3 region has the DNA TGTGCCAGCAGTGGTGGACAGGGGGCCCACTTGAACGAGCAGTACTTC.